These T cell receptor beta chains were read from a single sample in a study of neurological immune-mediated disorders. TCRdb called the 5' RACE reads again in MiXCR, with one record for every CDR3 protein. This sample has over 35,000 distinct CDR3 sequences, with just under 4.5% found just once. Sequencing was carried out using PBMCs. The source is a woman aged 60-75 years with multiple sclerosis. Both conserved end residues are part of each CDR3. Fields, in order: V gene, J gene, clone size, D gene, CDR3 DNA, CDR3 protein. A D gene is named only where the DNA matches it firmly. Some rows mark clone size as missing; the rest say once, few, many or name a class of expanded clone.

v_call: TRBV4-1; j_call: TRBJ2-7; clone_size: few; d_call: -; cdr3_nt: TGCGCCAGCAGCCAAGGGCCAGCCTACGAGCAGTACTTC; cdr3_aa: CASSQGPAYEQYF
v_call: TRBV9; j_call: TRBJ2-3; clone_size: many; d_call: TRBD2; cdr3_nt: TGTGCCAGCCGGAAAGGGAGGGCCACAGATACGCAGTATTTT; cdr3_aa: CASRKGRATDTQYF
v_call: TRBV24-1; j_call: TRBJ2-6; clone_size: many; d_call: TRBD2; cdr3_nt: TGTGCCACCAGTGTAGCGGGAGGAGGGGCCAACGTCCTGACTTTC; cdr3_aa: CATSVAGGGANVLTF
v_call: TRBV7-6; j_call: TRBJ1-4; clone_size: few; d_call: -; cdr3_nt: TGTGCCAGCAGACTCCGGGACATAACGGAGGAAAAACTGTTTTTT; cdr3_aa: CASRLRDITEEKLFF
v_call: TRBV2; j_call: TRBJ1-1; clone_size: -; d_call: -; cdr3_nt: TGTGCCACGGAACCCGGGGTCAGGACTGAAGCTTTCTTT; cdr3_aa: CATEPGVRTEAFF
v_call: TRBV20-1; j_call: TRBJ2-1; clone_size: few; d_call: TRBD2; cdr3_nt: TGCAGTGCTGCGGGAGTGGCCTACAATGAGCAGTTCTTC; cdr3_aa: CSAAGVAYNEQFF
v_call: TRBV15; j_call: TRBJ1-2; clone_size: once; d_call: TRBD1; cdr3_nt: TGTGCCACCAGCAGACCCCGACAGGGGGACTATGGCTACACCTTC; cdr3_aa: CATSRPRQGDYGYTF
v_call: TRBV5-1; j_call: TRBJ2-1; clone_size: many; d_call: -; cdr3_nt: TGCGCCAGCAGCCCTGACCCGAACGGTGAGCAGTTCTTC; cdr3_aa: CASSPDPNGEQFF
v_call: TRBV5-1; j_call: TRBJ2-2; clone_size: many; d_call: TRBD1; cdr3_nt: TGCGCCAGCAGCTTGGCAGGGACAGGGATCGCCGGGGAGCTGTTTTTT; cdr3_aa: CASSLAGTGIAGELFF
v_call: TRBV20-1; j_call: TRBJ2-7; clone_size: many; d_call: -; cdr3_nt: TGCAGTGCTAGACCTCCCGGGACCTTGACCTACGAGCAGTACTTC; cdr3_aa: CSARPPGTLTYEQYF
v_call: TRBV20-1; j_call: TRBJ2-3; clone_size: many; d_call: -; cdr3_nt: TGCAGTGCTAGGGGTTCCGCGGGTGATACGCAGTATTTT; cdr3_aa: CSARGSAGDTQYF
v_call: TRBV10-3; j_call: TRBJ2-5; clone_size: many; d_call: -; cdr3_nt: TGTGCCATCAGTGAGGGACAAGAGACCCAGTACTTC; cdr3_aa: CAISEGQETQYF
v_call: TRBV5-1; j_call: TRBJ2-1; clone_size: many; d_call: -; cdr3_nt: TGCGCCAGCAGCTTGGTAGGGACGGGAGAGGTCGATGAGCAGTTCTTC; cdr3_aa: CASSLVGTGEVDEQFF
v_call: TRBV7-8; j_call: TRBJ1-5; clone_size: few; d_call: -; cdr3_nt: TGTGCCAGCAGCCCCCAGTTCGGTCAGCCCCAGCATTTT; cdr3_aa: CASSPQFGQPQHF
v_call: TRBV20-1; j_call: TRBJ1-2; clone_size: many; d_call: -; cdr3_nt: TGCAGTGCTAGAGATTCGGCAGGGTTGGCCTATGGCTACACCTTC; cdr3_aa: CSARDSAGLAYGYTF
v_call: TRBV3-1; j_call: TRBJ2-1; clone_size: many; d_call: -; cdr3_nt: TGTGCCAGCAGCCAAGGCCGGTACAATGAGCAGTTCTTC; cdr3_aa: CASSQGRYNEQFF
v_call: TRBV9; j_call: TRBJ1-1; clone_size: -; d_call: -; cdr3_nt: TGTGCCAGCAGCCCAAGTGGGAACACTGAAGCTTTCTTT; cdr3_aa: CASSPSGNTEAFF
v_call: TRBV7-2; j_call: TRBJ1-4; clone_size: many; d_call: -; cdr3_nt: TGTGCCAGCAGCCTGGGGGTGACGCGTGAAAAACTGTTTTTT; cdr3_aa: CASSLGVTREKLFF
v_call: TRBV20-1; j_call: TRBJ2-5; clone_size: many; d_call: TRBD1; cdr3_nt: TGCAGTGCTGGACTCCCGATCGCCGGACAGGGAATAGAGACCCAGTACTTC; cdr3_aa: CSAGLPIAGQGIETQYF
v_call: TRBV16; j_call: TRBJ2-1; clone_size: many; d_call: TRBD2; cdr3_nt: TGTGCCAGCAGCCCCCAGACAGGGACTAGCCGCTACAATGAGCAGTTCTTC; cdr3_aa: CASSPQTGTSRYNEQFF
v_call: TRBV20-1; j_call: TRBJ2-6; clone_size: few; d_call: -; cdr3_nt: TGCAGTGCTACGCCTCATAGCTCTGGGGCCAACGTCCTGACTTTC; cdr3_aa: CSATPHSSGANVLTF
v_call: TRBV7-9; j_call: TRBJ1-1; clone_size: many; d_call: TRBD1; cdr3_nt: TGTGCCAGCAGCGACCGGGACAGGGGGCTGTATACTGAAGCTTTCTTT; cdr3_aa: CASSDRDRGLYTEAFF
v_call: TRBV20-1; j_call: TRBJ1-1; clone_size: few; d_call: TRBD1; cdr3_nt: TGCAGTGCTCCCGGACAGGCGTGGGGGAACACTGAAGCTTTCTTT; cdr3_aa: CSAPGQAWGNTEAFF
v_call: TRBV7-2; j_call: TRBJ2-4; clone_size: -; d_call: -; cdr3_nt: TGTGCCAGCAGCTTATTCGGACCAGACCTAGCCAAAAACATTCAGTACTTC; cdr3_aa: CASSLFGPDLAKNIQYF
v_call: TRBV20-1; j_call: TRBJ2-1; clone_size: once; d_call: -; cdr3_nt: TGCAGTGCTAGACCACGGACCACCAATGAGCAGTTCTTC; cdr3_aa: CSARPRTTNEQFF
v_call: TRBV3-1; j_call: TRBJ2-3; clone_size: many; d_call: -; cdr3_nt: TGTGCCAGCAGCCAAGAAGGAAGAGGGGGGCATACGCAGTATTTT; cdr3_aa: CASSQEGRGGHTQYF
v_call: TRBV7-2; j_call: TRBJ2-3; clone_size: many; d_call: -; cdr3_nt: TGTGCCAGCAGCTTAAGTACTGGTGGCACAGATACGCAGTATTTT; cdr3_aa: CASSLSTGGTDTQYF
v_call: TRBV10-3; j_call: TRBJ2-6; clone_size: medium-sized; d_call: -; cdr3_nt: TGTGCCATCCCTATGTACTCTGGGGCCAACGTCCTGACTTTC; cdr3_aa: CAIPMYSGANVLTF
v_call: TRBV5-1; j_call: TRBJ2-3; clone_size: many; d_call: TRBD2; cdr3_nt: TGCGCCAGCAGCTTGGCGACTAGCGGGAGAGCTGATACGCAGTATTTT; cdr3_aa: CASSLATSGRADTQYF
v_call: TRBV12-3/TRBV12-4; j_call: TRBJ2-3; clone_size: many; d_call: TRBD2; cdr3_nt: TGTGCCAGCAGTTTAACGACTAGCGGGAGCGATACGCAGTATTTT; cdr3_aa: CASSLTTSGSDTQYF
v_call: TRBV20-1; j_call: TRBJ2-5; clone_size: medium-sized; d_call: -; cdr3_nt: TGCAGTGCTAGAGGGCCCAACCAAGAGACCCAGTACTTC; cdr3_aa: CSARGPNQETQYF